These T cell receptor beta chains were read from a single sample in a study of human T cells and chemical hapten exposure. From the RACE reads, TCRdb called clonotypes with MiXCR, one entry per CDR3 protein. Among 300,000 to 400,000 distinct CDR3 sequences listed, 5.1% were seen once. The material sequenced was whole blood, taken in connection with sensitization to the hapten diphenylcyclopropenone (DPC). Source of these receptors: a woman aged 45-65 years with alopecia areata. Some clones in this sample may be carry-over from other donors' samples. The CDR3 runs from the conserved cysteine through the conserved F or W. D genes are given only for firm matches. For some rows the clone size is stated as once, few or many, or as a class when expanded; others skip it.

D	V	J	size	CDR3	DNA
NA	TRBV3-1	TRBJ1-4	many	CASSQTWKGANEKLFF	TGTGCCAGCAGCCAAACCTGGAAAGGGGCTAATGAAAAACTGTTTTTT
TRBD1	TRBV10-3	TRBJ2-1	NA	CAISEFPRQGTGNEQFF	TGTGCCATCAGTGAGTTTCCGAGACAGGGGACAGGGAATGAGCAGTTCTTC
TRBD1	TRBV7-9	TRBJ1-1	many	CASGTDKRMNTEAFF	TGTGCCAGCGGGACAGATAAACGTATGAACACTGAAGCTTTCTTT
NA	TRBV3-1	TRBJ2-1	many	CASSPSGTYSYNEQFF	TGTGCCAGCAGCCCATCCGGGACATACTCCTACAATGAGCAGTTCTTC
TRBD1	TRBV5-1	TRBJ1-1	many	CASSLAGTGGRGTEAFF	TGCGCCAGCAGCTTGGCCGGGACAGGGGGCCGGGGCACTGAAGCTTTCTTT
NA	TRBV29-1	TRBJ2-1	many	CSVEEGRRYNEQFF	TGCAGCGTTGAAGAAGGTCGTCGCTACAATGAGCAGTTCTTC
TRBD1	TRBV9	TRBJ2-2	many	CASSVGQGFTGELFF	TGTGCCAGCAGCGTAGGACAGGGATTCACCGGGGAGCTGTTTTTT
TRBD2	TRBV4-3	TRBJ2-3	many	CASSQLGLAGADTQYF	TGCGCCAGCAGCCAATTGGGACTAGCGGGAGCAGATACGCAGTATTTT
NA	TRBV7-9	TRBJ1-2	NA	CACNGETVNYGYTF	TGTGCCTGCAACGGGGAGACGGTAAACTATGGCTACACCTTC
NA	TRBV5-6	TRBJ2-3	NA	CASSLVTPYSTDTQYF	TGTGCCAGCAGCTTGGTAACCCCTTATAGCACAGATACGCAGTATTTT
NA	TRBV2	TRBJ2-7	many	CASSDLAGSTYEQYF	TGTGCCAGCAGTGACTTGGCGGGTTCCACCTACGAGCAGTACTTC
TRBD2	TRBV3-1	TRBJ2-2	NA	CASSLRTSGSLRAGELFF	TGTGCCAGCAGCCTCAGGACTAGCGGGAGCTTGCGGGCCGGGGAGCTGTTTTTT
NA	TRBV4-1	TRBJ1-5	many	CASSHSWDPYQPQHF	TGCGCCAGCAGCCATAGCTGGGATCCATATCAGCCCCAGCATTTT
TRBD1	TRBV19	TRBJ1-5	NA	CASSIGQGGYQPQHF	TGTGCCAGTAGTATCGGACAGGGGGGATATCAGCCCCAGCATTTT
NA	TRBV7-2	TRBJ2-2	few	CASSPQANTGELFF	TGTGCCAGCAGCCCTCAGGCGAACACCGGGGAGCTGTTTTTT
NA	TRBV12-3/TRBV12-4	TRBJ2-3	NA	CASWNPGDTQYF	TGTGCCAGCTGGAACCCTGGAGATACGCAGTATTTT
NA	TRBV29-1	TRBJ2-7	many	CSVERNYEQYF	TGCAGCGTTGAAAGGAACTACGAGCAGTACTTC
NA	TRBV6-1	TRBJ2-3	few	CASSELLLAASTDTQYF	TGTGCCAGCAGTGAACTTCTCCTCGCGGCTAGCACAGATACGCAGTATTTT
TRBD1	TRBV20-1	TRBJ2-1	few	CSALPGQGINEQFF	TGCAGTGCTCTGCCGGGACAGGGAATCAATGAGCAGTTCTTC
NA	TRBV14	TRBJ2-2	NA	CASSQVAGSSTGELFF	TGTGCCAGCAGCCAAGTTGCAGGGAGTTCCACCGGGGAGCTGTTTTTT
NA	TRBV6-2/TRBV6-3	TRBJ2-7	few	CASSYLLPSSYEQYF	TGTGCCAGCAGTTACCTACTACCGAGCTCCTACGAGCAGTACTTC
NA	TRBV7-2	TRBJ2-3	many	CASSPPSVPDTQYF	TGTGCCAGCAGCCCGCCCAGCGTCCCAGATACGCAGTATTTT
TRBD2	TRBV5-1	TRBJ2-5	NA	CASSFGTSASETQYF	TGCGCCAGCAGCTTCGGGACTAGCGCTAGCGAGACCCAGTACTTC
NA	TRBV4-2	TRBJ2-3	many	CASSQEGGTADTQYF	TGTGCCAGCAGCCAAGAGGGCGGGACGGCAGATACGCAGTATTTT
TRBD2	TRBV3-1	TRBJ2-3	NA	CASSREGRTDTQYF	TGTGCCAGCAGCCGGGAGGGACGCACAGATACGCAGTATTTT
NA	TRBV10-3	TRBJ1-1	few	CAISEKGRGGHEAFF	TGTGCCATCAGTGAAAAGGGGCGCGGGGGGCATGAAGCTTTCTTT
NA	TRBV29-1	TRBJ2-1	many	CSVEVGSEQFF	TGCAGCGTTGAGGTAGGGAGTGAGCAGTTCTTC
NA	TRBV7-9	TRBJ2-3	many	CASSFDLTGTDTQYF	TGTGCCAGCAGCTTTGATTTGACGGGCACAGATACGCAGTATTTT
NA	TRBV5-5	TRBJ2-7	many	CASSLPLYEQYF	TGTGCCAGCAGCCTGCCCCTCTACGAGCAGTACTTC
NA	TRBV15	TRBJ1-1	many	CATSRGKVGKGTNTEAFF	TGTGCCACCAGCAGAGGGAAGGTCGGAAAAGGTACGAACACTGAAGCTTTCTTT
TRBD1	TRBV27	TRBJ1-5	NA	CASSSSTQGRGQPQHF	TGTGCCAGCAGTTCTTCTACACAGGGGAGAGGACAGCCCCAGCATTTT
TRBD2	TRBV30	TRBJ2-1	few	CAWSLELAGPYNEQFF	TGTGCCTGGAGTCTAGAACTAGCGGGACCCTACAATGAGCAGTTCTTC
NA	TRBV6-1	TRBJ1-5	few	CASSEAGGLNQPQHF	TGTGCCAGCAGTGAAGCGGGGGGCCTCAATCAGCCCCAGCATTTT
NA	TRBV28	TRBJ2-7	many	CASSFQAAEQYF	TGTGCCAGCAGTTTCCAGGCCGCCGAGCAGTACTTC
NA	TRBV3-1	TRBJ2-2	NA	CASSQDLGGAGELFF	TGTGCCAGCAGCCAAGATTTGGGAGGTGCCGGGGAGCTGTTTTTT
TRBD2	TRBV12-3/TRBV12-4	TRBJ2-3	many	CASSFGTRADTQYF	TGTGCCAGCAGTTTCGGGACTAGAGCAGATACGCAGTATTTT
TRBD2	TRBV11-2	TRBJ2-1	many	CASSSRLANNEQFF	TGTGCCAGCAGCTCCCGACTAGCCAACAATGAGCAGTTCTTC
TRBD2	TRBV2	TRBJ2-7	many	CATDGGDEQYF	TGTGCCACCGACGGGGGGGACGAGCAGTACTTC
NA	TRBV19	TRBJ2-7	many	CASSTGALASYEQYF	TGTGCCAGTAGTACCGGGGCCCTCGCATCCTACGAGCAGTACTTC